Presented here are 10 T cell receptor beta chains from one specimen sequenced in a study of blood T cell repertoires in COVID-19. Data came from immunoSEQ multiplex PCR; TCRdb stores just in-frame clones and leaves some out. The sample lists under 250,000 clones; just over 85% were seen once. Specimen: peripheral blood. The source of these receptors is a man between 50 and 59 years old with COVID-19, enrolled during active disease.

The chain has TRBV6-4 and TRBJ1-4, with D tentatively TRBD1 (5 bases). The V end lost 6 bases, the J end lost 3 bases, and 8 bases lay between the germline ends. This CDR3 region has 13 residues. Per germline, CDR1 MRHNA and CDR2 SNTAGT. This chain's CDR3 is CASSQGANEKLFF. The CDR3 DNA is TGTGCCAGCAGCCAGGGCGCTAATGAAAAACTGTTTTTT.

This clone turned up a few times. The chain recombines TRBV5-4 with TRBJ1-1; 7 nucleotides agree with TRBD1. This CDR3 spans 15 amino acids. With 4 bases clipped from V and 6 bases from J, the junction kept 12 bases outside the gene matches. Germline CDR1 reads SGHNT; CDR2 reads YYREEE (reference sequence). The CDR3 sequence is CASSPRGGRGPEAFF. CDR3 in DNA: TGTGCCAGCAGCCCGCGGGGCGGGAGGGGGCCTGAAGCTTTCTTT.

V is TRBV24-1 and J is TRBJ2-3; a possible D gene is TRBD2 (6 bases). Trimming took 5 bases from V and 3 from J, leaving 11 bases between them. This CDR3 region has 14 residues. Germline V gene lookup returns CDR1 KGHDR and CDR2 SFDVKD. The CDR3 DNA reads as TGTGCCACCAGTGGGGCTAGCGCAACAGATACGCAGTATTTT. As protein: CATSGASATDTQYF.

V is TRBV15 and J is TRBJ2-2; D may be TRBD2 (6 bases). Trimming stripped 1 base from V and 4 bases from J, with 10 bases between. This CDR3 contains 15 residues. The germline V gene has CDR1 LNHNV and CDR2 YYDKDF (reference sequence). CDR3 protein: CATSRGRGVTGELFF. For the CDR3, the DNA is TGTGCCACCAGCAGAGGGCGGGGAGTCACCGGGGAGCTGTTTTTT. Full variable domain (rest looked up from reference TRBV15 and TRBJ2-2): DAMVIQNPRYQVTQFGKPVTLSCSQTLNHNVMYWYQQKSSQAPKLLFHYYDKDFNNEADTPDNFQSRRPNTSFCFLDIRSPGLGDTAMYLCATSRGRGVTGELFFGEGSRLTVL.

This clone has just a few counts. The CDR3 sequence is CASSLTRDRVHEQYF. CDR3 bases: TGTGCCAGCAGCCTGACCCGGGACAGGGTCCACGAGCAGTACTTC. The V call is TRBV7-2, the J call TRBJ2-7, with 9 bases that match TRBD1. Trimming took 5 bases from V and 5 from J; bases not matched to a gene: 10. Germline V CDR1 and CDR2: SGHTA, FQGNSA. This CDR3 contains 15 residues.

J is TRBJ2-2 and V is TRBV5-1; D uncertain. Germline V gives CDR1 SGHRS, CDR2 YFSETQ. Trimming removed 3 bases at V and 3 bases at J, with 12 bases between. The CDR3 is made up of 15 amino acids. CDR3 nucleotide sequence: TGCGCCAGCAGCTCTGGCAGATACGACACCGGGGAGCTGTTTTTT. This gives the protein CASSSGRYDTGELFF. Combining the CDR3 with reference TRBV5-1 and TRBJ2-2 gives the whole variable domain KAGVTQTPRYLIKTRGQQVTLSCSPISGHRSVSWYQQTPGQGLQFLFEYFSETQRNKGNFPGRFSGRQFSNSRSEMNVSTLELGDSALYLCASSSGRYDTGELFFGEGSRLTVL.

CDR3 sequence: CATSQEGAREAFF. CDR3 nucleotide sequence: TGTGCCACCAGCCAGGAAGGGGCCCGCGAAGCTTTCTTT. The V and J genes are TRBV24-1 and TRBJ1-1; TRBD1 is a possible D gene (5 bases). The CDR3 sequence is 13 residues long. Germline CDR1 KGHDR, CDR2 SFDVKD. V lost 7 bases and J 8 bases, leaving 16 bases between the germline ends.

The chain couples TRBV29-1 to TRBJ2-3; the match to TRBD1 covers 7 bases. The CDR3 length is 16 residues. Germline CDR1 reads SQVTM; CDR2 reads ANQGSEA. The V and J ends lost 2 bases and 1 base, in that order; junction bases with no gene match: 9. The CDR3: CSVEQRKGAGTDTQYF. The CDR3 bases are TGCAGCGTTGAACAGCGGAAGGGGGCTGGCACAGATACGCAGTATTTT.

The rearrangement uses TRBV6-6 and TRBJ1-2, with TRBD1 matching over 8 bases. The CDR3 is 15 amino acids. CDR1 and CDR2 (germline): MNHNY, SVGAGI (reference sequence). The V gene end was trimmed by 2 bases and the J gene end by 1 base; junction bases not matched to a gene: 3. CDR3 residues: CASSYGDRGNYGYTF. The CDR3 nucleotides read TGTGCCAGCAGTTACGGAGACAGGGGTAACTATGGCTACACCTTC.

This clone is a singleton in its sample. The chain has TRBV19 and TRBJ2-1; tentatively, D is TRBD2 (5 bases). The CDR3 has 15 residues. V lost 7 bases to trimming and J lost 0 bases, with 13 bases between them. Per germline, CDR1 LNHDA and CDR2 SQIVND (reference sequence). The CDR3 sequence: CASIKEESSYNEQFF. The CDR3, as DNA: TGTGCCAGTATAAAGGAGGAGAGCTCCTACAATGAGCAGTTCTTC.